This is a list of T cell receptor beta chains from one sample in a study of T cells in localized non-small cell lung cancer. Method: immunoSEQ multiplex PCR; TCRdb's copy keeps in-frame clones and lacks some. The sample records under 55,000 clones, around 80% being singletons. The sequences come from PBMCs, collected before any cancer treatment. All receptors come from a woman between 35 and 70 years old with stage II lung adenocarcinoma. Each CDR3 is given with its conserved first and last residue. The order of the fields is D gene, J gene, V gene, clone size, CDR3 protein, CDR3 DNA. A D gene is named only where the DNA matches it firmly. Clone size is given for some rows only: seen once, a few or many times, or a class if the clone is expanded.

D: TRBD1; J: TRBJ2-3; V: TRBV5-1; size: -; CDR3: CASSPLTGGPSTDTQYF; DNA: TGCGCCAGCAGCCCCCTGACAGGGGGCCCCTCCACAGATACGCAGTATTTT
D: TRBD1; J: TRBJ1-1; V: TRBV10-2; size: -; CDR3: CASSAWTGRGNTEAFF; DNA: TGCGCCAGCAGTGCCTGGACAGGAAGGGGGAACACTGAAGCTTTCTTT
D: TRBD1; J: TRBJ1-1; V: TRBV6-6; size: -; CDR3: CASSSGTTGDTEAFF; DNA: TGTGCCAGCAGTTCAGGTACGACAGGGGACACTGAAGCTTTCTTT
D: TRBD1; J: TRBJ1-1; V: TRBV5-1; size: -; CDR3: CASSPGTALNTEAFF; DNA: TGCGCCAGCAGCCCCGGGACAGCATTGAACACTGAAGCTTTCTTT
D: -; J: TRBJ1-1; V: TRBV18; size: -; CDR3: CASSPPGVSKEAFF; DNA: TGTGCCAGCTCACCACCGGGGGTATCTAAAGAAGCTTTCTTT
D: -; J: TRBJ1-5; V: TRBV13; size: few; CDR3: CASSPRGQPQHF; DNA: TGTGCCAGCAGCCCTCGAGGGCAGCCCCAGCATTTT
D: -; J: TRBJ2-6; V: TRBV6-1; size: -; CDR3: CASSEGVGSGANVLTF; DNA: TGTGCCAGCAGTGAAGGGGTGGGGTCTGGGGCCAACGTCCTGACTTTC
D: -; J: TRBJ1-1; V: TRBV7-9; size: few; CDR3: CASSLGGINTEAFF; DNA: TGTGCCAGCAGCTTGGGGGGGATTAACACTGAAGCTTTCTTT
D: TRBD1; J: TRBJ1-2; V: TRBV5-4; size: -; CDR3: CASSLTGGFNYGYTF; DNA: TGTGCCAGCAGCCTCACAGGGGGCTTTAACTATGGCTACACCTTC
D: -; J: TRBJ2-7; V: TRBV2; size: -; CDR3: CASSDEVYEQYF; DNA: TGTGCCAGCAGTGACGAAGTCTACGAGCAGTACTTC
D: TRBD1; J: TRBJ1-1; V: TRBV18; size: -; CDR3: CASSLGQGVTEAFF; DNA: TGTGCCAGCTCCCTCGGACAGGGAGTGACTGAAGCTTTCTTT
D: TRBD2; J: TRBJ2-1; V: TRBV7-7; size: -; CDR3: CASSLGLAGNNEQFF; DNA: TGTGCTAGCAGCCTGGGACTAGCGGGGAACAATGAGCAGTTCTTC
D: TRBD2; J: TRBJ2-5; V: TRBV29-1; size: -; CDR3: CSVEEAGGQYF; DNA: TGCAGCGTTGAAGAAGCGGGGGGACAGTACTTC
D: -; J: TRBJ2-5; V: TRBV19; size: -; CDR3: CASSIGARGLGETQYF; DNA: TGTGCCAGTAGTATCGGGGCCAGGGGTTTAGGAGAGACCCAGTACTTC
D: -; J: TRBJ2-7; V: TRBV18; size: -; CDR3: CASSPPGRQYF; DNA: TGTGCCAGCTCACCACCAGGGAGGCAGTACTTC
D: TRBD1; J: TRBJ1-1; V: TRBV5-6; size: -; CDR3: CASSLLDRMNTEAFF; DNA: TGTGCCAGCAGCTTACTGGACAGGATGAACACTGAAGCTTTCTTT
D: -; J: TRBJ2-1; V: TRBV6-5; size: -; CDR3: CASSYGLGLDEQFF; DNA: TGTGCCAGCAGTTACGGTCTGGGATTGGATGAGCAGTTCTTC
D: -; J: TRBJ2-2; V: TRBV27; size: -; CDR3: CASSAPGGELFF; DNA: TGTGCCAGCAGTGCCCCGGGCGGGGAGCTGTTTTTT
D: TRBD1; J: TRBJ1-2; V: TRBV5-1; size: few; CDR3: CASSPDRNYGYTF; DNA: TGCGCCAGCAGCCCGGACAGGAACTATGGCTACACCTTC
D: -; J: TRBJ1-1; V: TRBV30; size: -; CDR3: CAWAPDWSNTEAFF; DNA: TGTGCCTGGGCTCCGGACTGGTCGAACACTGAAGCTTTCTTT
D: -; J: TRBJ2-3; V: TRBV10-3; size: once; CDR3: CAISSASADTQYF; DNA: TGTGCCATCAGTTCGGCTAGCGCAGATACGCAGTATTTT
D: -; J: TRBJ1-1; V: TRBV6-4; size: -; CDR3: CASSEQGGTEAFF; DNA: TGTGCCAGCAGTGAACAGGGTGGAACTGAAGCTTTCTTT
D: TRBD2; J: TRBJ2-3; V: TRBV6-1; size: -; CDR3: CASSVSSGGGTDTQYF; DNA: TGTGCCAGCAGTGTGAGTAGCGGGGGAGGCACAGATACGCAGTATTTT
D: -; J: TRBJ1-5; V: TRBV5-8; size: -; CDR3: CASSLGGVGQPQHF; DNA: TGTGCCAGCAGCTTGGGTGGGGTAGGGCAGCCCCAGCATTTT
D: -; J: TRBJ2-2; V: TRBV9; size: once; CDR3: CASSGGSANTGELFF; DNA: TGTGCCAGCAGCGGCGGGTCAGCGAACACCGGGGAGCTGTTTTTT
D: -; J: TRBJ2-2; V: TRBV11-2; size: -; CDR3: CASSLIQATNTGELFF; DNA: TGTGCCAGCAGCTTAATACAGGCGACGAACACCGGGGAGCTGTTTTTT
D: -; J: TRBJ1-3; V: TRBV18; size: -; CDR3: CASSPRSSGGGGNTIYF; DNA: TGTGCCAGCTCACCTCGCTCGTCGGGAGGAGGTGGAAACACCATATATTTT
D: TRBD1; J: TRBJ1-2; V: TRBV2; size: -; CDR3: CASRGDRLLGYTF; DNA: TGTGCCAGCAGGGGGGACAGGTTGCTTGGCTACACCTTC
D: -; J: TRBJ2-7; V: TRBV29-1; size: -; CDR3: CSVAGQTYEQYF; DNA: TGCAGCGTTGCCGGACAGACCTACGAGCAGTACTTC
D: -; J: TRBJ2-3; V: TRBV7-3; size: -; CDR3: CASSWVVGADTQYF; DNA: TGTGCCAGCAGCTGGGTTGTGGGGGCAGATACGCAGTATTTT
D: TRBD1; J: TRBJ1-3; V: TRBV11-2; size: -; CDR3: CASSFTGGGGRSGNTIYF; DNA: TGTGCCAGCAGCTTTACCGGCGGAGGGGGCCGTTCTGGAAACACCATATATTTT
D: TRBD1; J: TRBJ2-7; V: TRBV11-3; size: -; CDR3: CASSLESGQGSYEQYF; DNA: TGTGCCAGCAGCTTAGAATCGGGACAGGGGTCCTACGAGCAGTACTTC
D: -; J: TRBJ1-1; V: TRBV18; size: few; CDR3: CASSPEVTGNKAFF; DNA: TGTGCCAGCTCACCAGAGGTCACGGGGAACAAAGCTTTCTTT
D: -; J: TRBJ1-1; V: TRBV7-9; size: -; CDR3: CASSLLSDGQGRFEAFF; DNA: TGTGCCAGCAGCTTACTTTCGGACGGTCAGGGGAGGTTTGAAGCTTTCTTT
D: TRBD1; J: TRBJ2-3; V: TRBV5-1; size: -; CDR3: CASSRGQGWGTDTQYF; DNA: TGCGCCAGCAGCCGCGGACAGGGATGGGGCACAGATACGCAGTATTTT
D: TRBD1; J: TRBJ2-7; V: TRBV4-3; size: -; CDR3: CASSQRQGLLNEQYF; DNA: TGCGCCAGCAGCCAAAGACAGGGTTTACTGAACGAGCAGTACTTC
D: -; J: TRBJ2-3; V: TRBV13; size: once; CDR3: CASSLGGGDKSTDTQYF; DNA: TGTGCCAGCAGCTTAGGGGGCGGGGACAAAAGCACAGATACGCAGTATTTT
D: -; J: TRBJ1-1; V: TRBV30; size: once; CDR3: CAWRGWDTEAFF; DNA: TGTGCCTGGAGAGGGTGGGACACTGAAGCTTTCTTT
D: -; J: TRBJ1-4; V: TRBV11-3; size: -; CDR3: CASSYRPENNEKLFF; DNA: TGTGCCAGCAGCTACCGGCCGGAAAATAATGAAAAACTGTTTTTT
D: TRBD1; J: TRBJ1-2; V: TRBV28; size: -; CDR3: CASSSRGRGLGYTF; DNA: TGTGCCAGCAGTTCTCGGGGCAGGGGGCTAGGCTACACCTTC